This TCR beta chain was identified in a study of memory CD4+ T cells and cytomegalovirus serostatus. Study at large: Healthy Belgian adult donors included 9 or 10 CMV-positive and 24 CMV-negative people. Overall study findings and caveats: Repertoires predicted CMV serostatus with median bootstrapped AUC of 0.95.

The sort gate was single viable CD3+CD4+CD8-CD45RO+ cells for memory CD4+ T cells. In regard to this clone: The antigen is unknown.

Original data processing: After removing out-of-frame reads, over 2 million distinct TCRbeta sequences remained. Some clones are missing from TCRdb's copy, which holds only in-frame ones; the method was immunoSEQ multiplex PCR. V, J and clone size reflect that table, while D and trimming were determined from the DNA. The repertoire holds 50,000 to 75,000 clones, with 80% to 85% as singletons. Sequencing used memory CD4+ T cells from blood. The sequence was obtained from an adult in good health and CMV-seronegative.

The CDR3 sequence is CASSRDRGRNTIYF. In DNA form, the CDR3 reads TGTGCCAGCAGCAGGGACAGGGGCAGGAACACCATATATTTT. V is TRBV6-6 and J is TRBJ1-3; 10 bases map to TRBD1. Germline trimming cut 6 bases from V and 7 bases from J; bases unmatched to any gene: 6. This CDR3 has 14 residues. CDR1 is MNHNY, CDR2 SVGAGI, per germline (reference sequence).